This T cell receptor beta chain comes out of a study of monozygotic twins with cystic fibrosis. The study's findings and limits: In 13 of 16 pairs, V gene usage was closest to the co-twin's.

Assay: immunoSEQ multiplex PCR; the TCRdb copy retains only in-frame clones and omits some. Of under 40,000 clones listed, about 96% are singletons. For this clone: Its target is not known.

Sequencing used blood. The sequence was obtained from a girl aged 2-9 years with cystic fibrosis.

The CDR3 nucleotides read TGTGCCAGCAGTGCGCGGTGGAATGAGCAGTTCTTC. Protein sequence: CASSARWNEQFF. V and J are TRBV25-1 and TRBJ2-1; no clear D gene. Germline CDR1 MGHDK, CDR2 SYGVNS. The V end lost 4 bases, the J end lost 7 bases, and 8 bases lay between the germline ends. The CDR3 is 12 residues long.